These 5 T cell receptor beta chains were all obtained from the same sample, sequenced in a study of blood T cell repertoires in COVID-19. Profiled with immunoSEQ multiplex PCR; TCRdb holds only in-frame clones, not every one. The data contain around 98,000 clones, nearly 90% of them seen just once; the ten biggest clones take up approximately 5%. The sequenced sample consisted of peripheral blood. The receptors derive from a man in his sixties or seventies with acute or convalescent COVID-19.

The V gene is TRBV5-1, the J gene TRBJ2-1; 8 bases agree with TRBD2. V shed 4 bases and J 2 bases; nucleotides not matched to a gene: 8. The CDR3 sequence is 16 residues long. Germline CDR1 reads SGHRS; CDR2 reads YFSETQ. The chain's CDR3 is CASSGFGGATYNEQFF. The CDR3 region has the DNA TGCGCCAGCAGCGGATTCGGGGGGGCCACCTACAATGAGCAGTTCTTC.

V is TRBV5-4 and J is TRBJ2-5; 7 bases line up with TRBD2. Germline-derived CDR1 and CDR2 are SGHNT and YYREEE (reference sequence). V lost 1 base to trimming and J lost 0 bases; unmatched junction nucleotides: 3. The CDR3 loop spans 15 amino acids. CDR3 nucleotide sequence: TGTGCCAGCAGCTTGAAAGGGACTAACCAAGAGACCCAGTACTTC. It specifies CASSLKGTNQETQYF.

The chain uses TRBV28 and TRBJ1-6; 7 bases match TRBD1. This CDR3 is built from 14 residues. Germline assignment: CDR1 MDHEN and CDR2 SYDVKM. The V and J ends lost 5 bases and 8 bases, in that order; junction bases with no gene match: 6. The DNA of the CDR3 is TGTGCCAGCAGTCCACGACAGGGACATTCACCCCTCCACTTT. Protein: CASSPRQGHSPLHF.

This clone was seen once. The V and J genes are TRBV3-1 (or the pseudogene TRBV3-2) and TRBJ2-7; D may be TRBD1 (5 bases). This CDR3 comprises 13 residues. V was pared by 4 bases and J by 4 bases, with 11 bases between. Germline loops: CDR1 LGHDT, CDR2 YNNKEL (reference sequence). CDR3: CASSLGALYEQYF. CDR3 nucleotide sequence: TGTGCCAGCAGCCTAGGGGCCCTTTACGAGCAGTACTTC.

CDR3 region: CASSPEGGAFSYEQYV. CDR3 in DNA: TGTGCCAGCAGCCCCGAAGGAGGGGCTTTCTCCTACGAGCAGTACGTC. The chain employs TRBV11-2 and TRBJ2-7, with a possible D match to TRBD2 (6 bases). Per the germline V gene, CDR1 is SGHAT and CDR2 is FQNNGV. This CDR3 comprises 16 residues. V gave up 5 bases and J gave up 0 bases, with 17 bases separating them.